The sequence of this T cell receptor (beta chain) was determined in a study of T-cell memory formation after mild COVID-19. Germline V CDR1 and CDR2: SGHTA, FQGNSA. The germline V and J ends were trimmed by 0 bases and 0 bases, with 11 bases remaining between them. This CDR3 is 16 amino acids long. TCRalpha and TCRbeta libraries used 5'RACE with constant-segment primers and UMIs. TCRdb passed the 5' RACE reads through MiXCR, listing each CDR3 protein once. The sample gives 220,000 or so distinct CDR3 sequences, 7.5% to 10% of which show up once; roughly 4% is in the top ten. This clonotype has a handful of counts. As yet, its antigen is unknown. General study points: Memory cells collected pre-infection included some clones that later responded, suggesting cross-reactive memory joined.

Material: PBMCs or a T cell subset sorted from them (not recorded which). The chain is built from TRBV7-2 and TRBJ1-2; tentative D call: TRBD1 (5 bases). The receptor was derived from a man aged 18 to 29 who had mild COVID-19 (a few samples of this study predate the infection). Cell type and time point are not known. CDR3 sequence (DNA): TGTGCCAGCAGCTTAGCTGGGACCCAAGCTAACTATGGCTACACCTTC. It yields the protein CASSLAGTQANYGYTF.